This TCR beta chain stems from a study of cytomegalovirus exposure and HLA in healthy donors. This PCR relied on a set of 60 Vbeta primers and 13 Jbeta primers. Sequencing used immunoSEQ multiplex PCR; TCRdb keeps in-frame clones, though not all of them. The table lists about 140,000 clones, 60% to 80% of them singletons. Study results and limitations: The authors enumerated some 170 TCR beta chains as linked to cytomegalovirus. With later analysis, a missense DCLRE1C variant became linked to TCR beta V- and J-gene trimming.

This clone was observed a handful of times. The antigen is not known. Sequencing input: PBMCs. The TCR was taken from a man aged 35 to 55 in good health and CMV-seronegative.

The DNA of the CDR3 is TGTGCCAGCAGCTCCCCGGTCTCCTACGAGCAGTACTTC. Translation gives CASSSPVSYEQYF. This chain uses TRBV5-6 with TRBJ2-7; no definite D call. Germline values: CDR1 SGHDT, CDR2 YYEEEE. The CDR3 contains 13 residues. With 3 bases removed from V and 0 bases from J, the gap between germline ends came to 7 bases.